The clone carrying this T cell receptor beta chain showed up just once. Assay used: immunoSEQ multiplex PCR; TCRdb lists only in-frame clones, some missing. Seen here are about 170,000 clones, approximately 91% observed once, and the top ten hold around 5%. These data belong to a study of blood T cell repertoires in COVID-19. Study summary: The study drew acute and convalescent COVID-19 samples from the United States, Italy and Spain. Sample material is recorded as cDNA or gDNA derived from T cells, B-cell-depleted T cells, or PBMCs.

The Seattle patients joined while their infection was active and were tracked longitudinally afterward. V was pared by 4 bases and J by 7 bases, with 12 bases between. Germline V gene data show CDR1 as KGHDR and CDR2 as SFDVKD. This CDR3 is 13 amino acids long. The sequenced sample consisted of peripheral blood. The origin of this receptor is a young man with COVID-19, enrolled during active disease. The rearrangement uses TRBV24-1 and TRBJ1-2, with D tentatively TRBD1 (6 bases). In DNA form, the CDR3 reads TGTGCCACCAGTGACCCCTTACAGGGTGGCTACACCTTC. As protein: CATSDPLQGGYTF.